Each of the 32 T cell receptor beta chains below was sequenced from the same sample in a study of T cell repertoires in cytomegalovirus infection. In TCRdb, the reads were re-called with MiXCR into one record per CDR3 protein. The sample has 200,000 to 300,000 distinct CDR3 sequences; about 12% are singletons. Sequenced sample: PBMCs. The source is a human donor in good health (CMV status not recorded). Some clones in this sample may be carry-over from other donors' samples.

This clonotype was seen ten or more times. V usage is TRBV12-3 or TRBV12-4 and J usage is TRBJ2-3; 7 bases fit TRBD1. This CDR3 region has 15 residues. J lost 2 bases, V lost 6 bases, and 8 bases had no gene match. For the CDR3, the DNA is TGTGCCAGCAGGGGACAGAGGTATTCCACAGATACGCAGTATTTT. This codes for CASRGQRYSTDTQYF.

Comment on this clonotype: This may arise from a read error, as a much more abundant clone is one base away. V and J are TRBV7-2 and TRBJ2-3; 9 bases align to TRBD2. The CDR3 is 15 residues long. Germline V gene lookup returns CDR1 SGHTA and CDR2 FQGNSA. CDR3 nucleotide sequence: TGTGCCAGCAGCTTAGATAGCGGGAGCATAGATACGCAGTATTTT. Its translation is CASSLDSGSIDTQYF.

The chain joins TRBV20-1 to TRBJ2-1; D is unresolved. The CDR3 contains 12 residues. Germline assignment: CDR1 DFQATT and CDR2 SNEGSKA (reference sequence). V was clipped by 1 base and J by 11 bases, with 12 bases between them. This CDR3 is CSARALAMQQFF. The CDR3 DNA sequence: TGCAGTGCTAGAGCGCTTGCTATGCAGCAGTTCTTC.

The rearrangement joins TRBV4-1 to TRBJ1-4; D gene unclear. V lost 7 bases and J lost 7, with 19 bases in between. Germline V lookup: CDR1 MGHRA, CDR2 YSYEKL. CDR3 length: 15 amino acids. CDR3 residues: CASTSLSGRAEKLFF. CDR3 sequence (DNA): TGCGCCAGCACCTCCCTCTCTGGTAGGGCTGAAAAACTGTTTTTT.

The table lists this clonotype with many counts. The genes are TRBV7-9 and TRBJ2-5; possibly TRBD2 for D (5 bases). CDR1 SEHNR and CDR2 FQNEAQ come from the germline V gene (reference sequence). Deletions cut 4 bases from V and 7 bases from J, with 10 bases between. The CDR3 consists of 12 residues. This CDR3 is CASSWEEGTQYF. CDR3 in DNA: TGTGCCAGCAGCTGGGAAGAGGGGACCCAGTACTTC. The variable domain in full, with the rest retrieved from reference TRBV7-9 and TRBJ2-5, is DTGVSQNPRHKITKRGQNVTFRCDPISEHNRLYWYRQTLGQGPEFLTYFQNEAQLEKSRLLSDRFSAERPKGSFSTLEIQRTEQGDSAMYLCASSWEEGTQYFGPGTRLLVL.

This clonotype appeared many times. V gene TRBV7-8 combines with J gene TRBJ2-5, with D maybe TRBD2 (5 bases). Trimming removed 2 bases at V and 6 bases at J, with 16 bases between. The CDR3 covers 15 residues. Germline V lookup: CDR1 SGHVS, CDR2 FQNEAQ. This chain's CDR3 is CASSLSLGSEQTQYF. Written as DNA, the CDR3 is TGTGCCAGCAGCTTATCCTTAGGTAGCGAACAGACCCAGTACTTC.

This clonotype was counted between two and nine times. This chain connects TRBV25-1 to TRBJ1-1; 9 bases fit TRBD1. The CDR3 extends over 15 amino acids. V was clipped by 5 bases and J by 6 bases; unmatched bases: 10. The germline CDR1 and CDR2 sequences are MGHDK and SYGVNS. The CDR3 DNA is TGTGCCAGCAGTAGCTCCGGGACAGGGAGGCCTGAAGCTTTCTTT. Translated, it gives CASSSSGTGRPEAFF.

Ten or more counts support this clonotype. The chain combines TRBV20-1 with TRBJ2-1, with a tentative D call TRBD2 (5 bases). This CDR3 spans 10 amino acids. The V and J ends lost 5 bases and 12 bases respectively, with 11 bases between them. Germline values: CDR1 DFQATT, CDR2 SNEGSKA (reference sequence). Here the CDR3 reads CSAPGNGQFF. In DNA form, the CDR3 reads TGCAGTGCTCCCGGGAACGGGCAGTTCTTC.

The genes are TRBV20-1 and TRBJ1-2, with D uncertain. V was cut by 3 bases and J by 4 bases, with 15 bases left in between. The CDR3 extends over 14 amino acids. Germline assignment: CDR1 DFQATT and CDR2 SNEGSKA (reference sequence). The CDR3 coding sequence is TGCAGTGCTAGTTTCAGGCAGGACGGCTATGGCTACACCTTC. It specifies CSASFRQDGYGYTF.

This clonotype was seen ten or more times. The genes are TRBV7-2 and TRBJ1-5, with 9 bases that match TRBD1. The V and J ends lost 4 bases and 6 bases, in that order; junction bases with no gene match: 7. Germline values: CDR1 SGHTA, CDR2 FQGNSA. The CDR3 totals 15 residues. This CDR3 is CASSYGQGRIQPQHF. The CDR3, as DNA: TGTGCCAGCAGCTACGGACAGGGGAGAATTCAGCCCCAGCATTTT.

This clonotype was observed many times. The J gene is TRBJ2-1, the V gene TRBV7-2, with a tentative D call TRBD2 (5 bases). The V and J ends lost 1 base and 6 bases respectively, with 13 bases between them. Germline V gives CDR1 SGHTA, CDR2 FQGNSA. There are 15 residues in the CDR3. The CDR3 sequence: CASSLGGQEANEQFF. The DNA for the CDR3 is TGTGCCAGCAGCTTAGGAGGCCAGGAGGCCAATGAGCAGTTCTTC. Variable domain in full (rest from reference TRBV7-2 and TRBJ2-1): GAGVSQSPSNKVTEKGKDVELRCDPISGHTALYWYRQSLGQGLEFLIYFQGNSAPDKSGLPSDRFSAERTGGSVSTLTIQRTQQEDSAVYLCASSLGGQEANEQFFGPGTRLTVL.

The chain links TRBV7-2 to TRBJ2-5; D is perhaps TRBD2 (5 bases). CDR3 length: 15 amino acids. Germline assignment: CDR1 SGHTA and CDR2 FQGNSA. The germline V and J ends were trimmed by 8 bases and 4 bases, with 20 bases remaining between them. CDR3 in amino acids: CASRADFTPVETQYF. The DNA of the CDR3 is TGTGCCAGCCGCGCGGACTTCACCCCGGTAGAGACCCAGTACTTC.

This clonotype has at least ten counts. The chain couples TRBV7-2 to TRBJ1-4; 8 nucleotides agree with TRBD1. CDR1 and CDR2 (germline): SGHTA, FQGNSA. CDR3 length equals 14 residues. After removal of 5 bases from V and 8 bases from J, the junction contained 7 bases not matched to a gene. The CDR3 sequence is CASSPGQGWEKLFF. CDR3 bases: TGTGCCAGCAGCCCCGGACAGGGTTGGGAAAAACTGTTTTTT.

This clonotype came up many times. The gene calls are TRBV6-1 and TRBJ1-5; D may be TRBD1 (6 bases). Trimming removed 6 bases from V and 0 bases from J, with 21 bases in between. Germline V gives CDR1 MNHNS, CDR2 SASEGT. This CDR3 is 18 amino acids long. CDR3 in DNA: TGTGCCAGCAGCCCAGGACAGCGCAGCTTCTATAGCAATCAGCCCCAGCATTTT. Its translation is CASSPGQRSFYSNQPQHF.

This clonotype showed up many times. The CDR3 DNA is TGTGCCAGCAGCTTAGATACTAGCGGGAGCACAGATACGCAGTATTTT. Protein product: CASSLDTSGSTDTQYF. The chain is built from TRBV7-8 and TRBJ2-3, with TRBD2 matching 9 bases. The germline V gene has CDR1 SGHVS and CDR2 FQNEAQ. V lost 1 base and J lost 0; bases outside the gene matches: 2. This CDR3 contains 16 residues.

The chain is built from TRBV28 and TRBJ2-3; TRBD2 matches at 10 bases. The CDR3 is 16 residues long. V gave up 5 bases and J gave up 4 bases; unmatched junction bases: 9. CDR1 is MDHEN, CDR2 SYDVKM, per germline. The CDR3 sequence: CASSAFKREGSDTQYF. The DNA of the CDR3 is TGTGCCAGCAGTGCCTTCAAGCGGGAGGGCTCAGATACGCAGTATTTT.

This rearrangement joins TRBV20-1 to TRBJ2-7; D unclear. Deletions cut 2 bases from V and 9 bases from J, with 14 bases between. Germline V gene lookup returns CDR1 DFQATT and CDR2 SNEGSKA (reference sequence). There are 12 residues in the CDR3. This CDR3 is CSARQRFVVQYF. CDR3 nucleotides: TGCAGTGCTAGACAACGGTTCGTAGTGCAGTACTTC.

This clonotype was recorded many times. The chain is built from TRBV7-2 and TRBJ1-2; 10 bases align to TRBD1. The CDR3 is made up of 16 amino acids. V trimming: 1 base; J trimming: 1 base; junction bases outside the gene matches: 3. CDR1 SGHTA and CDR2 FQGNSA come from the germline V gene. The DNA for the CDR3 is TGTGCCAGCAGCTTAGGGGGACAGGGGAATAACTATGGCTACACCTTC. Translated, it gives CASSLGGQGNNYGYTF.

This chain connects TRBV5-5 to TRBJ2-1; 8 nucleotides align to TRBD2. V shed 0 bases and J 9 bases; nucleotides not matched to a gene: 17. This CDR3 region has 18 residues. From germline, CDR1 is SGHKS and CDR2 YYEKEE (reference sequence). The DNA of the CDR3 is TGTGCCAGCAGCTTGGCTCTCCCAGGGACTAGTTGGGGCGGTGAGCAGTTCTTC. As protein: CASSLALPGTSWGGEQFF.

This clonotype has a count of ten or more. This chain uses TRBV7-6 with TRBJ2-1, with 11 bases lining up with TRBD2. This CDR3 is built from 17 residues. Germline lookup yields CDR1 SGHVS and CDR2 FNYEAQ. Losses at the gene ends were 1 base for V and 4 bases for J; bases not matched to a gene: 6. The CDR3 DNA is TGTGCCAGCAGCTTAGAGAAACTAGCGGGAGAGTACAATGAGCAGTTCTTC. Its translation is CASSLEKLAGEYNEQFF.

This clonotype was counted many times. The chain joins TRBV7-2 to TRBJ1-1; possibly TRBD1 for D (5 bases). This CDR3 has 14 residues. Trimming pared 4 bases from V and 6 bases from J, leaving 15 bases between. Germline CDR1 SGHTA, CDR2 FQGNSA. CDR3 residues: CASSSVGTAPEAFF. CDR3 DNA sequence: TGTGCCAGCAGCTCCGTCGGGACGGCCCCTGAAGCTTTCTTT.

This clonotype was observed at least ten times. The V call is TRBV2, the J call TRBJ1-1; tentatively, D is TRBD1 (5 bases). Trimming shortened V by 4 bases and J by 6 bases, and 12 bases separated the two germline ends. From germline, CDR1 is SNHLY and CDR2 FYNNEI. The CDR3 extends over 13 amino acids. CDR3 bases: TGTGCCAGCAGTGGACAGTTAGGGGCTGAAGCTTTCTTT. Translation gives CASSGQLGAEAFF.

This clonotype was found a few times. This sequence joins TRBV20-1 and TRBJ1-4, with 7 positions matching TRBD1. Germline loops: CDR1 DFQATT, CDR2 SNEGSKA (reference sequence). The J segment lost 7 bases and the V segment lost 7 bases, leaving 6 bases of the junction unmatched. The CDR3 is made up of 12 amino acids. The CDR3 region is CSVRGLREKLFF. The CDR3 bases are TGCAGTGTGAGGGGGCTTCGTGAAAAACTGTTTTTT.

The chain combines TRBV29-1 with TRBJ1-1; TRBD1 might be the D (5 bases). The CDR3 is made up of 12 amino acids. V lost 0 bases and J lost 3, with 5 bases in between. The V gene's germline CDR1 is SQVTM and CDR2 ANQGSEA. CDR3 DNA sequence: TGCAGCGTTGAAGAAGGGGACACTGAAGCTTTCTTT. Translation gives CSVEEGDTEAFF.

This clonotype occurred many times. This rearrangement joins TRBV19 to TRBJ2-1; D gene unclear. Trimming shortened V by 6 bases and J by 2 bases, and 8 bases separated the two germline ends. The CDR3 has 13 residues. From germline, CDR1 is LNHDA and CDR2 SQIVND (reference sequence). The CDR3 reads CASSVGPYNEQFF. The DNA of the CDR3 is TGTGCCAGTAGCGTGGGCCCCTACAATGAGCAGTTCTTC.

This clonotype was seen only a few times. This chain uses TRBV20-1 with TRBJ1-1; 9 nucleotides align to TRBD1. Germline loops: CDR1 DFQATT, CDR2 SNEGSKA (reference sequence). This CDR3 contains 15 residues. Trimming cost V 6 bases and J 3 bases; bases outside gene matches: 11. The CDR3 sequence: CSADPSTGGYTEAFF. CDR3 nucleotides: TGCAGTGCCGACCCATCGACAGGGGGATACACTGAAGCTTTCTTT.

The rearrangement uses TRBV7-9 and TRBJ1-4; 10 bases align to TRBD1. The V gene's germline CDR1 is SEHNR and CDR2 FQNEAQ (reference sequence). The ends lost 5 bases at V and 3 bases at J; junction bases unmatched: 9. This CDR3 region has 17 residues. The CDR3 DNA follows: TGTGCCAGCAGCCTGGGACAGGGGCATTGGGCTAATGAAAAACTGTTTTTT. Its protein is CASSLGQGHWANEKLFF. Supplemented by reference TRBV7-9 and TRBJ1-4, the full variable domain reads DTGVSQNPRHKITKRGQNVTFRCDPISEHNRLYWYRQTLGQGPEFLTYFQNEAQLEKSRLLSDRFSAERPKGSFSTLEIQRTEQGDSAMYLCASSLGQGHWANEKLFFGSGTQLSVL.

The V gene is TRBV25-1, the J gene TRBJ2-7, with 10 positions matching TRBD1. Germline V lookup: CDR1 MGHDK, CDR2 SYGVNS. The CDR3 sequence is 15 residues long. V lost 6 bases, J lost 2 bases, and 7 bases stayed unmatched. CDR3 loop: CASSGGQGSAYEQYF. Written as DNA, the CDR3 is TGTGCCAGCAGCGGGGGACAGGGGAGTGCCTACGAGCAGTACTTC.

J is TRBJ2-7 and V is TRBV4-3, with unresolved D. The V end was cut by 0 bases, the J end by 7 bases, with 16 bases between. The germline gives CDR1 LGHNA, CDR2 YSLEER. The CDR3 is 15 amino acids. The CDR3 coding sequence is TGCGCCAGCAGCCAAGAAAGGCTCCCCGGCGTGGAGCAGTACTTC. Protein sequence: CASSQERLPGVEQYF.

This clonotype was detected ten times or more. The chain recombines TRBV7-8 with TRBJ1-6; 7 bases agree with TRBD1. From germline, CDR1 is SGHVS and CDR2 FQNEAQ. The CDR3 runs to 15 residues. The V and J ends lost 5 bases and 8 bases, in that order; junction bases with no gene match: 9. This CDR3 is CASSPRGTLDSPLHF. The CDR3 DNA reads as TGTGCCAGCAGCCCCAGGGGGACCCTCGATTCACCCCTCCACTTT.

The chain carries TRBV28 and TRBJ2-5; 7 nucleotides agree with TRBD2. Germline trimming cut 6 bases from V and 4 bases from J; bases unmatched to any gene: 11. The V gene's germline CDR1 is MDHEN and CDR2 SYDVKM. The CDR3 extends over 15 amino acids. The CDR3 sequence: CASSPVTGGRETQYF. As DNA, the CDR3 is TGTGCCAGCAGCCCAGTTACGGGGGGTAGAGAGACCCAGTACTTC.

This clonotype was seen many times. DNA of the CDR3: TGCAGCGTTGACGACGAGACAGGGTACGAGCAGTACTTC. This codes for CSVDDETGYEQYF. This sequence joins TRBV29-1 and TRBJ2-7, with 7 bases aligning to TRBD1. The CDR3 extends over 13 amino acids. V shed 3 bases and J 4 bases; nucleotides not matched to a gene: 6. The germline V gene encodes CDR1 SQVTM and CDR2 ANQGSEA.